The T cell receptor (beta chain) under discussion was sequenced for a study of T-cell memory formation after mild COVID-19. One entry per CDR3 protein, called by TCRdb with MiXCR from the 5' RACE reads. The sample shows approximately 48,000 distinct CDR3 sequences, around 7% of them seen only once. Ten or more counts support this clonotype. Trimming removed 2 bases from V and 2 bases from J, with 12 bases in between. CDR1 is SGHDT and CDR2 is YYEEEE in the germline V gene. The CDR3 extends over 15 amino acids. This chain uses TRBV5-6 with TRBJ2-3, with D perhaps TRBD1 or TRBD2 (6 bases each). The source material was PBMCs or a T cell subset sorted from them (not recorded which). This TCR derives from a young man who had mild COVID-19 (a few samples of this study predate the infection). Cell type and time point are not known. Here the CDR3 DNA reads TGTGCCAGCAGCTTTGGGGGGCTTAACACAGATACGCAGTATTTT. This translates into CASSFGGLNTDTQYF.